This entry describes one T cell receptor (beta chain). Its matching antigen is unknown. 5'RACE, which relied on constant-segment primers, yielded TCR alpha and TCR beta cDNA libraries carrying sample barcodes and UMIs. From the 5' RACE reads, TCRdb called clonotypes with MiXCR, one entry per CDR3 protein. Of fewer than 95,000 distinct CDR3 sequences in the sample, approximately 13% were seen once. This entry belongs to a study of T-cell memory formation after mild COVID-19. Overall study context: TCR clustering was largely donor specific.

Findings and caveats of the study: Clones that contracted from day 15 to 85 had balanced CD4/CD8; later expanders were CD4+ biased. Contracting clones localized mainly to CM and EM when CD4+ and mainly to EMRA when CD8+.

V was pared by 0 bases and J by 7 bases, with 20 bases between. From germline, CDR1 is SGDLS and CDR2 YYNGEE. The CDR3 has 16 amino acids. The J gene is TRBJ2-7, the V gene TRBV9; TRBD2 might be the D (7 bases). Specimen: PBMCs or a T cell subset sorted from them (not recorded which). This clonotype was sampled from an adult woman who had mild COVID-19 (a few samples of this study predate the infection). Cell type and time point are not known. CDR3 region: CASSVEGPAGTGEQYF. The CDR3 DNA sequence: TGTGCCAGCAGCGTAGAAGGGCCAGCGGGAACAGGGGAGCAGTACTTC.